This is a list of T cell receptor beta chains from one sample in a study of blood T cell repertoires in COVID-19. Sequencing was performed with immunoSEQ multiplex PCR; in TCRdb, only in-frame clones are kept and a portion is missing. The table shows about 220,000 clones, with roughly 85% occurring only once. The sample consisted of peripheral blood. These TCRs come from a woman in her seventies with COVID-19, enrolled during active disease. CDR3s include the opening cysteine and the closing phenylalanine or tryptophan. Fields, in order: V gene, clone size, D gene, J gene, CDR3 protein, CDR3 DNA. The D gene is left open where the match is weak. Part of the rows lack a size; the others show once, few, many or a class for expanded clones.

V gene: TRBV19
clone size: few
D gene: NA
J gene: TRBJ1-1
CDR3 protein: CASSIQQGSAEAFF
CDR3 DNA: TGTGCCAGTAGTATTCAGCAGGGCTCTGCTGAAGCTTTCTTT

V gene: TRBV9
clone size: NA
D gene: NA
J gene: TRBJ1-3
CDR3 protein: CASSVSDSGTVSGNTIYF
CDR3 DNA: TGTGCCAGCAGCGTTTCCGACAGCGGGACGGTCTCTGGAAACACCATATATTTT

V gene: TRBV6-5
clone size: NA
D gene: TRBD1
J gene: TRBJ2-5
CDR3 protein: CASSSRDRVWETQYF
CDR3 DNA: TGTGCCAGCAGTTCCCGGGACAGGGTATGGGAGACCCAGTACTTC

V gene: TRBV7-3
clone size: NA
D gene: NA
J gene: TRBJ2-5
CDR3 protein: CASSPTRGQQETQYF
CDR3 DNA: TGTGCCAGCAGCCCGACAAGAGGGCAGCAAGAGACCCAGTACTTC

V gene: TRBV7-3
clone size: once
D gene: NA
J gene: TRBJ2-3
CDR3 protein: CASSLYGGSSDTQYF
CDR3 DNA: TGTGCCAGCAGCTTATACGGGGGTAGTTCGGATACGCAGTATTTT

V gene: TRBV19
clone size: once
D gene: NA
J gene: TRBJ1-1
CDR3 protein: CASSTRPRGGDTEAFF
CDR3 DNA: TGTGCCAGTAGTACAAGACCCAGGGGTGGGGACACTGAAGCTTTCTTT

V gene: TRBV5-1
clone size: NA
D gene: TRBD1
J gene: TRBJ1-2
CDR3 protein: CASSEGTGGYGYTF
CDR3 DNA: TGCGCCAGCAGCGAGGGGACAGGGGGGTATGGCTACACCTTC

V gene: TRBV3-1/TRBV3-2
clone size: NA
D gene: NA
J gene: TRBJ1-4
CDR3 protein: CASSTQFREKLFF
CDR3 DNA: TGTGCCAGCAGCACCCAGTTCAGGGAAAAACTGTTTTTT

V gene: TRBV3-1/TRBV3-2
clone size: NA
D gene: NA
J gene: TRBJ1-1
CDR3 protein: CASTRRGDTEAFF
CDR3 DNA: TGTGCCAGCACCCGAAGGGGTGACACTGAAGCTTTCTTT

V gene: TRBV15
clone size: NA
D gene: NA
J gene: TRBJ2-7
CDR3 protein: CATSRDKGQRLIYEQYF
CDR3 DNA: TGTGCCACCAGCAGAGATAAAGGACAGCGGCTAATCTACGAGCAGTACTTC

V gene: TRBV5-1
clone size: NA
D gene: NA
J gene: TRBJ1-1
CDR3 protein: CASGWGWDTATEAFF
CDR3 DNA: TGCGCCAGCGGGTGGGGCTGGGACACCGCCACTGAAGCTTTCTTT

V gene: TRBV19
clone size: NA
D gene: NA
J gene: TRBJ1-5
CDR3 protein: CASSRRGREAQPQHF
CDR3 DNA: TGTGCCAGTAGTCGTCGAGGGAGGGAAGCCCAGCCCCAGCATTTT

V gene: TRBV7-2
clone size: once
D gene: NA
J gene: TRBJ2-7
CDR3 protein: CASSLESGQTYEQYF
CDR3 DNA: TGTGCCAGCAGCTTAGAGTCTGGACAGACCTACGAGCAGTACTTC

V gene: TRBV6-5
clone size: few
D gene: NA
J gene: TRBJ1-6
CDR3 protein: CASSRTGSNSPLHF
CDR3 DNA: TGTGCCAGCAGCAGAACAGGGTCGAATTCACCCCTCCACTTT

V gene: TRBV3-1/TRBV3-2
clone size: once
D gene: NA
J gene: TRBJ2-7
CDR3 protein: CASSQNRGYEQYF
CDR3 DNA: TGTGCCAGCAGCCAAAATAGGGGGTACGAGCAGTACTTC

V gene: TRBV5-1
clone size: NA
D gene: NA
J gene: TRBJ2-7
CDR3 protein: CASSLGLDYEQYF
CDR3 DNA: TGCGCCAGCAGCTTGGGACTAGATTACGAGCAGTACTTC

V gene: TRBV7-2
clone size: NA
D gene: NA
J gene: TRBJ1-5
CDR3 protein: CASSLGAGKGQPQHF
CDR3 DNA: TGTGCCAGCAGCTTAGGGGCAGGGAAGGGTCAGCCCCAGCATTTT

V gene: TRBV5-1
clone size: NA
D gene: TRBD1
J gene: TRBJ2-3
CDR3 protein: CASSLRGHDTDTQYF
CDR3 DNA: TGCGCCAGCAGCTTGAGGGGGCATGACACAGATACGCAGTATTTT

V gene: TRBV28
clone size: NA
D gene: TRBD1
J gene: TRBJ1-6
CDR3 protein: CATCTGTALYNSPLHF
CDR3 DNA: TGTGCCACCTGCACAGGGACAGCCCTTTATAATTCACCCCTCCACTTT

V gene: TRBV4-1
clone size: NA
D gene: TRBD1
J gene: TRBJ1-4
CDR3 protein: CASSQDGTANEKLFF
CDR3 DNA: TGCGCCAGCAGCCAAGACGGGACAGCTAATGAAAAACTGTTTTTT

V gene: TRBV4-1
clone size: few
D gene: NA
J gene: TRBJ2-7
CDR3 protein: CASSQGFAGVTAYEQYF
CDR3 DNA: TGCGCCAGCAGCCAAGGATTTGCAGGGGTCACCGCCTACGAGCAGTACTTC

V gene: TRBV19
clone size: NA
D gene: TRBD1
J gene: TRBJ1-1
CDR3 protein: CASSNYDRGGAFF
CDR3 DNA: TGTGCCAGTAGTAACTATGACAGGGGGGGAGCTTTCTTT

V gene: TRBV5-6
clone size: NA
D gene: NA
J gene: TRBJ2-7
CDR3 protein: CASSPGLSYEQYF
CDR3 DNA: TGTGCCAGCAGCCCGGGACTCTCCTACGAGCAGTACTTC

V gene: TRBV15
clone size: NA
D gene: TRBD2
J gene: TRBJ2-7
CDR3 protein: CATSRDLWSGEGNYEQYF
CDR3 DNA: TGTGCCACCAGCAGAGATTTGTGGTCGGGGGAGGGGAACTACGAGCAGTACTTC

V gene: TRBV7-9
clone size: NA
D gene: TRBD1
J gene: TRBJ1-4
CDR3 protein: CASSLAGQLSEKLFF
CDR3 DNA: TGTGCCAGCAGCTTAGCGGGACAGCTAAGCGAAAAACTGTTTTTT

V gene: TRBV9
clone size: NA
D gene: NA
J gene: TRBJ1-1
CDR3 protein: CASSVPVNTEAFF
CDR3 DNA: TGTGCCAGCAGCGTCCCGGTGAACACTGAAGCTTTCTTT

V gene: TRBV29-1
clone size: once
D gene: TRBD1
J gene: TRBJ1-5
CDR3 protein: CSVVEGAPNQPQHF
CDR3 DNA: TGCAGCGTTGTTGAGGGGGCCCCCAATCAGCCCCAGCATTTT

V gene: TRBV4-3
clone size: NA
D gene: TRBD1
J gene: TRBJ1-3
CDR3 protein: CASSQAGTGISGNTIYF
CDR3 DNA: TGCGCCAGCAGCCAAGCCGGGACAGGGATCTCTGGAAACACCATATATTTT

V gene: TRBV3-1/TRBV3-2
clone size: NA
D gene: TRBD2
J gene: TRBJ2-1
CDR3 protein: CASSQGLVAGTEQFF
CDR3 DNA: TGTGCCAGCAGCCAAGGTTTGGTAGCGGGAACTGAGCAGTTCTTC

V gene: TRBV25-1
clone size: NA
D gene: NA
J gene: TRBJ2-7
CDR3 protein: CASSEYGDRAYEQYF
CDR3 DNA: TGTGCCAGCAGTGAATATGGTGACAGAGCCTACGAGCAGTACTTC

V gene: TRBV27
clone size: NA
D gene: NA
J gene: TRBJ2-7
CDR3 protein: CASTPQKTGPGNEQYF
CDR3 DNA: TGTGCCAGCACCCCTCAAAAAACAGGGCCAGGGAACGAGCAGTACTTC

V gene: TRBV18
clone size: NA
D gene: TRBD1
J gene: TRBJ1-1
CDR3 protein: CASSQSGTGVGYTEAFF
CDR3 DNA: TGTGCCAGCTCACAGTCCGGGACAGGGGTCGGTTACACTGAAGCTTTCTTT

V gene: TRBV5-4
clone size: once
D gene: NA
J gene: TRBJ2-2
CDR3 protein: CASSLIGQGYTGELFF
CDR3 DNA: TGTGCCAGCAGCTTGATAGGGCAGGGCTACACCGGGGAGCTGTTTTTT

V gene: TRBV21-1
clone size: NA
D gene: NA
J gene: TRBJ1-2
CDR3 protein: CASSTPPGQVANYGYTF
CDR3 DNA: TGTGCCAGCAGCACCCCCCCGGGACAGGTTGCTAACTATGGCTACACCTTC

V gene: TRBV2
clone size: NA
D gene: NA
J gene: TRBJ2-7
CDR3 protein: CASSGSRLAHEQYF
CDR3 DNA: TGTGCCAGCAGTGGTTCTCGACTGGCCCACGAGCAGTACTTC

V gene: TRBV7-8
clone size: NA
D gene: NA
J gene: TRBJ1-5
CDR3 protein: CASNPGRGESNQPQHF
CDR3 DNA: TGTGCCAGCAACCCCGGACGGGGGGAAAGCAATCAGCCCCAGCATTTT

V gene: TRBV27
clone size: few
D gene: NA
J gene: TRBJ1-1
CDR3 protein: CASSSNSGLTEAFF
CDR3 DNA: TGTGCCAGCAGTTCCAACTCGGGTCTCACTGAAGCTTTCTTT

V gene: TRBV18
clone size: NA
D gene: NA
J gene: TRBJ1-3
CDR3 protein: CASSPQRRWGDTIYF
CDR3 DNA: TGTGCCAGCTCACCACAAAGACGGTGGGGAGACACCATATATTTT

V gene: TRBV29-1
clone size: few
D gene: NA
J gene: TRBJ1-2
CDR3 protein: CSVDLGGNYGYTF
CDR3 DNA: TGCAGCGTAGATCTTGGCGGTAACTATGGCTACACCTTC

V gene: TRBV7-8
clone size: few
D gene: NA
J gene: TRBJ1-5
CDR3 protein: CASSLVSGYSNQPQHF
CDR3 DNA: TGTGCCAGCAGCTTAGTGTCGGGATATAGCAATCAGCCCCAGCATTTT

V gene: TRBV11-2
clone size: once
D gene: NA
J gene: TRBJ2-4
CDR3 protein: CASSFRDGIGVGKNIQYF
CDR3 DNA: TGTGCCAGCAGCTTCCGAGATGGAATAGGGGTCGGTAAAAACATTCAGTACTTC

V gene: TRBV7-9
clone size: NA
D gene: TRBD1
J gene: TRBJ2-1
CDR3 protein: CASSFGTEYNEQFF
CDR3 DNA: TGTGCCAGCAGCTTTGGGACAGAATACAATGAGCAGTTCTTC

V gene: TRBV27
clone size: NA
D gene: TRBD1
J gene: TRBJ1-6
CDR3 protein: CASSFRGAILSSYNSPLHF
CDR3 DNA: TGTGCCAGCAGTTTCAGGGGGGCTATCCTGAGCTCCTATAATTCACCCCTCCACTTT

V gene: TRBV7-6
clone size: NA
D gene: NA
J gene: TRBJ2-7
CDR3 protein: CASSLGGKSSYEQYF
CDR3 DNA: TGTGCCAGCAGCTTGGGAGGAAAGAGCTCCTACGAGCAGTACTTC

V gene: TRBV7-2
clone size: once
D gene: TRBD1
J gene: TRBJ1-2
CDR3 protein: CASSLRDREGYTF
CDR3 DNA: TGTGCCAGCAGCTTAAGGGACAGGGAGGGCTACACCTTC

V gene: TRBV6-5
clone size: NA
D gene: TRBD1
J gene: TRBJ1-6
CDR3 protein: CASRGRTGGNSPLHF
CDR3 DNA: TGTGCCAGCAGGGGGAGGACAGGGGGAAATTCACCCCTCCACTTT

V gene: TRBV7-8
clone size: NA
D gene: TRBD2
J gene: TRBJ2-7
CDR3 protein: CASSLGLAGSYEQYF
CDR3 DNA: TGTGCCAGCAGCTTAGGACTAGCGGGCTCCTACGAGCAGTACTTC

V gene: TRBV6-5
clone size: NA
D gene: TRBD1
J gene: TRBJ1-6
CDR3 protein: CASSFGRTGGSPLHF
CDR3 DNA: TGTGCCAGCAGTTTCGGAAGGACAGGAGGTTCACCCCTCCACTTT

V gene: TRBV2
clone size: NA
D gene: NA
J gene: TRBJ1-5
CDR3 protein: CASINRTGSNQPQHF
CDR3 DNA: TGTGCCAGCATCAACAGAACAGGGAGCAATCAGCCCCAGCATTTT

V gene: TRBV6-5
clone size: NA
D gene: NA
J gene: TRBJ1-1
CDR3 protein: CASSSTTVNVAFF
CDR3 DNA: TGTGCCAGCAGTAGTACGACAGTTAACGTAGCTTTCTTT

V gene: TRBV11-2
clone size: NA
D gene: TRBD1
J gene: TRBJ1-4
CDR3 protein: CASSLDKRGLGNEKLFF
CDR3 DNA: TGTGCCAGCAGCTTAGATAAAAGGGGGCTCGGTAATGAAAAACTGTTTTTT

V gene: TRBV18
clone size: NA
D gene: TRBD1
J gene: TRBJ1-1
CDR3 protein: CASSLRDRGGTEAFF
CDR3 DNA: TGTGCCAGCTCACTTCGGGACAGGGGAGGAACTGAAGCTTTCTTT

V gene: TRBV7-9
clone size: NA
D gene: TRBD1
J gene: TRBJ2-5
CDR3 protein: CASSLAEDRGWETQYF
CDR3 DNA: TGTGCCAGCAGCCTCGCGGAGGACAGGGGATGGGAGACCCAGTACTTC

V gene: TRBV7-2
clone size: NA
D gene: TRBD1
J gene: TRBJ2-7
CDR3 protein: CASSFGTGSYEQYF
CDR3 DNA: TGTGCCAGCAGCTTCGGGACAGGTTCCTACGAGCAGTACTTC

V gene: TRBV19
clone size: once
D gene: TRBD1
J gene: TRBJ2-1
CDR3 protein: CASSKQGSSYNEQFF
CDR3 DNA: TGTGCCAGTTCCAAACAGGGGAGCTCCTACAATGAGCAGTTCTTC